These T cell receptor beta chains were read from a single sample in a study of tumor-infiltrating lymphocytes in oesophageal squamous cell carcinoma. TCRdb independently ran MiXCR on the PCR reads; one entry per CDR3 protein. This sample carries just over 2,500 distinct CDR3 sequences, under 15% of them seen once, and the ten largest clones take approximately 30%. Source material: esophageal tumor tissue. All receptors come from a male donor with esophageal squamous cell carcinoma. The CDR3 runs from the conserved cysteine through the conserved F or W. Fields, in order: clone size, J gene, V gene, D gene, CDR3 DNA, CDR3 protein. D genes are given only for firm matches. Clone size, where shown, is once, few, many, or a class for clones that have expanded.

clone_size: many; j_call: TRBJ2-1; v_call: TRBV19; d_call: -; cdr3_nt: TGTGCCAGTAGTAGCGGATACAATGAGCAGTTCTTC; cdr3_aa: CASSSGYNEQFF
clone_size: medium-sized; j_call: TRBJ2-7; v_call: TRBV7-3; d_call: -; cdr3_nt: TGTGCCAGCAGCTTAAGTGGGGGTATTGAGCAGTACTTC; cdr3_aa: CASSLSGGIEQYF
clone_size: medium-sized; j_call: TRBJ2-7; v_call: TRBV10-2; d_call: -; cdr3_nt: TGCGCCAGCAGTGGGCCGGGAACCTACGAGCAGTACTTC; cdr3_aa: CASSGPGTYEQYF
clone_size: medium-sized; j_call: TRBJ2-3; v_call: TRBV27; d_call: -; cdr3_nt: TGTGCCAGCAGTTCCCAAGTCATCACAGATACGCAGTATTTT; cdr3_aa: CASSSQVITDTQYF
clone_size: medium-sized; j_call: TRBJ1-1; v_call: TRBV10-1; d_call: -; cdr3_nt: TGCGCCAGCAGATCGACAGAAAGGACTGAAGCTTTCTTT; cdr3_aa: CASRSTERTEAFF
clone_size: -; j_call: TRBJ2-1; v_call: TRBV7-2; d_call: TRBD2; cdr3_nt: TGTGCCAGCGATCCGGGGGGCTACAATGAGCAGTTCTTC; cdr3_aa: CASDPGGYNEQFF
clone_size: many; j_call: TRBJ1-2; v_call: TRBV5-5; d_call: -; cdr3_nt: TGTGCCAGCAGCGCTGACAGCAATTCTAACTATGGCTACACCTTC; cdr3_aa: CASSADSNSNYGYTF
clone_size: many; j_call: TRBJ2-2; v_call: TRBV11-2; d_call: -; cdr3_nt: TGTGCCAGCAGCCCACCGACCCAAAGCAGATTCGTGGGGGAGCTGTTTTTT; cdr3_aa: CASSPPTQSRFVGELFF
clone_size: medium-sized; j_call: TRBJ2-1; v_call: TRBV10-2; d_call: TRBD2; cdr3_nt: TGCGCCAGCAGTTACCTACCGGGACTAGCGGGGGGAACCAATGAGCAGTTCTTC; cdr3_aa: CASSYLPGLAGGTNEQFF
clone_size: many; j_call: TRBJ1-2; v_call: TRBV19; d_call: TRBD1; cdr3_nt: TGTGCCAGTAGTATAGGTAGGGGGCGGCAACCGGACGGCTACACCTTC; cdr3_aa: CASSIGRGRQPDGYTF
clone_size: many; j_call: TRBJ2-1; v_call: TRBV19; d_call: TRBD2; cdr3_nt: TGTGCCAGTAGTATGGCGGGGGGGGGCAAGTTCTTC; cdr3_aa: CASSMAGGGKFF
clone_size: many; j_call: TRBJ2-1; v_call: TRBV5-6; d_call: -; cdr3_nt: TGTGCCAGCAGCTTCCCACAAATACACAATGAGCAGTTCTTC; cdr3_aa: CASSFPQIHNEQFF
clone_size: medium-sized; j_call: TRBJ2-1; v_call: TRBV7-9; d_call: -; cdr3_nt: TGTGCCAGCAGCTTATTCATTGGCTCCTACAATGAGCAGTTCTTC; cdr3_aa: CASSLFIGSYNEQFF
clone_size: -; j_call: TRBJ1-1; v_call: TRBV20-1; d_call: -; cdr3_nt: TGCAGTGCTAGAGATTTCGGCCGGACAGTCATGAACACTGAAGCTTTCTTT; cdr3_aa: CSARDFGRTVMNTEAFF
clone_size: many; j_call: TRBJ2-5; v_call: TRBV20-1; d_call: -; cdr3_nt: TGCAGTGCTATTGCGGGGGCCCAGGGGACCCAGTACTTC; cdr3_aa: CSAIAGAQGTQYF
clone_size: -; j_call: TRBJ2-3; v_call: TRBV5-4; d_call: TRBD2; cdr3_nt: TGTGCCAGCAGCCTTGGGGGACTAGCGGGGGCCTCAGATACGCAGTATTTT; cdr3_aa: CASSLGGLAGASDTQYF
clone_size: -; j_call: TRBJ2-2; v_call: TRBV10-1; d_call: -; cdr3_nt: TGCGCCAGCAGTGATTCCGTACCCGCCCCGGGGAGCTGTTTT; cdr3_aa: CASSDSVPAPGSCF
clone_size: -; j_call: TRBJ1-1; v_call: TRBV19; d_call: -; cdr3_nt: TGTGCCAGTTCCTATGGACCAAACACTGAAGCTTTCTTT; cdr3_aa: CASSYGPNTEAFF
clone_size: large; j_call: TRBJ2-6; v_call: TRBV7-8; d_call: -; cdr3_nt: TGTGCCAGCAGCGCCCGGATTACCCCCTCTGGGGCCAACGTCCTGACTTTC; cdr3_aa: CASSARITPSGANVLTF
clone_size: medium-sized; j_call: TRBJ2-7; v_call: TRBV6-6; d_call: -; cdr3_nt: TGTGCCAGCAGTTACAGGCTCCTATTAACAGACCGCTACGAGCAGTACTTC; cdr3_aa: CASSYRLLLTDRYEQYF
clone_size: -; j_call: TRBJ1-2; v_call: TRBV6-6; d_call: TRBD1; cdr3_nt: TGTGCCAGCAGTTACGCGACAGGGGCCTATGGCTACACCTTC; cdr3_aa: CASSYATGAYGYTF
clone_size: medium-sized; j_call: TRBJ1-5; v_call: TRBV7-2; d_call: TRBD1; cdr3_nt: TGTGCCAGCGGGGACAGGGTAGATCAGCCCCAGCATTTT; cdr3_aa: CASGDRVDQPQHF